Described below is a single TCR beta chain sequence and its context. This record belongs to a study of blood T cell repertoires in COVID-19. Background on the study: The samples span acute and convalescent COVID-19 from the United States, Italy and Spain. Sources were T cells, B-cell-depleted T cells, or PBMCs; the material itself was cDNA or gDNA.

Sequencing used immunoSEQ multiplex PCR; TCRdb keeps in-frame clones, though not all of them. The table includes roughly 230,000 clones, 85% detected once. Patients at the Seattle site were enrolled during active infection and followed longitudinally. The CDR3 covers 14 residues. J gave up 5 bases and V 3 bases, and 6 bases lay outside the gene matches. Germline V gene lookup returns CDR1 SGHRS and CDR2 YFSETQ. The clonotype originates from a man aged 50 to 59 with COVID-19, enrolled during active disease. This chain connects TRBV5-1 to TRBJ1-1; 8 bases map to TRBD1. Material: peripheral blood. CDR3 in amino acids: CASSSGQGFTEAFF. DNA for the CDR3: TGCGCCAGCAGCTCCGGACAGGGTTTTACTGAAGCTTTCTTT. Full variable domain (remainder filled in from reference TRBV5-1 and TRBJ1-1): KAGVTQTPRYLIKTRGQQVTLSCSPISGHRSVSWYQQTPGQGLQFLFEYFSETQRNKGNFPGRFSGRQFSNSRSEMNVSTLELGDSALYLCASSSGQGFTEAFFGQGTRLTVV.